This TCR beta chain is drawn from a study of CD8+ T cells in alopecia areata. Of note for this clone: Its antigen is still unknown.

Overall study results and limits: Scalp sequencing also captures normal skin's resident alphabeta T cells.

CDR1 and CDR2 from the germline V gene are MNHEY and SVGAGI. This CDR3 has 15 amino acids. Deletions cut 0 bases from V and 3 bases from J, with 11 bases between. The treatment is: oral pan-JAK inhibitor, 5-10 mg twice daily. In alopecia areata patients, both lesional scalp punch biopsies and peripheral blood were collected. Reverse transcription of extracted RNA yielded cDNA, which provided the sequencing template. The method was immunoSEQ multiplex PCR; TCRdb's version includes in-frame clones alone and lacks a portion of them. The sample includes 270,000 or so clones, 58% of them seen just once. The starting material was CD4+ T cells sorted from blood, obtained at week 24, from a patient treated with tofacitinib. The sequence came from a human donor with alopecia areata. The J gene is TRBJ1-2, the V gene TRBV6-5; maybe TRBD1 (5 bases). The CDR3 is CASSYSPGKDYGYTF. CDR3 in DNA: TGTGCCAGCAGTTACTCGCCAGGGAAGGACTATGGCTACACCTTC.